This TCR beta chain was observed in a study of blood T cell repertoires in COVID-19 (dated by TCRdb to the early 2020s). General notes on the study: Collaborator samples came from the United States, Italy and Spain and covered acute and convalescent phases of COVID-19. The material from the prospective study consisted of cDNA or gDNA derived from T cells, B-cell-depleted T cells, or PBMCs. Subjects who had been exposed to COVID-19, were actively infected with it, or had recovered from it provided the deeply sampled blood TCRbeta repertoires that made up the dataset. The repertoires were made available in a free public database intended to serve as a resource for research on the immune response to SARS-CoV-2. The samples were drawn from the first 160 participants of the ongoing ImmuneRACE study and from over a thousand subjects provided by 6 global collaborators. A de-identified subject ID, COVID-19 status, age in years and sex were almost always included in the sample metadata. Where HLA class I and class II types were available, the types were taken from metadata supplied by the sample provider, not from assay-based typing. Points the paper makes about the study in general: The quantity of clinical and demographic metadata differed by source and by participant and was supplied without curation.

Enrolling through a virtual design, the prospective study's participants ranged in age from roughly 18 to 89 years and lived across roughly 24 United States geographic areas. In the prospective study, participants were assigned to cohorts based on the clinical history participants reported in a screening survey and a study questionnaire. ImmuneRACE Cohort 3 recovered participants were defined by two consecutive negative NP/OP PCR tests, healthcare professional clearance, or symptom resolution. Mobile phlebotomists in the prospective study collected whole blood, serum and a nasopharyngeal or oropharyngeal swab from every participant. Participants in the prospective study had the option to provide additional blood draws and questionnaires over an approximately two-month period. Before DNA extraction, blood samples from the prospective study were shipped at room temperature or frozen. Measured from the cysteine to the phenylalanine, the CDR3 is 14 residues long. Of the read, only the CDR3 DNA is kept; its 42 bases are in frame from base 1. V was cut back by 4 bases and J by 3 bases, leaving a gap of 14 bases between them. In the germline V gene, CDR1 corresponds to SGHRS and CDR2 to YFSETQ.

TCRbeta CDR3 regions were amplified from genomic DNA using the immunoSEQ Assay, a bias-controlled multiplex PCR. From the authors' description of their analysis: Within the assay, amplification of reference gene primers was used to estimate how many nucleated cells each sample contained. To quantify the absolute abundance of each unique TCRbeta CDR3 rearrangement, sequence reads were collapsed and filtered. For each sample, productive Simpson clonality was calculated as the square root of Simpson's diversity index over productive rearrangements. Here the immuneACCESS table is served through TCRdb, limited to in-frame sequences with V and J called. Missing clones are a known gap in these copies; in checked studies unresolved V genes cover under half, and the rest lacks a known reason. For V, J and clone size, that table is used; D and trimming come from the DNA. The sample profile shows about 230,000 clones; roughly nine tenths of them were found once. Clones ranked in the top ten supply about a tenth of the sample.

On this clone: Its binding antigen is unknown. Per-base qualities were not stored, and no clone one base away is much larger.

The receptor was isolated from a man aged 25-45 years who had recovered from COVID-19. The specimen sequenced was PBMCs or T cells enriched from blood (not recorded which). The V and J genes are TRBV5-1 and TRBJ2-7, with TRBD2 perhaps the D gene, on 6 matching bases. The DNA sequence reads TGCGCCAGCAGCCTTCCGGAGGGGCACTACGAGCAGTACTTC. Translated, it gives CASSLPEGHYEQYF.